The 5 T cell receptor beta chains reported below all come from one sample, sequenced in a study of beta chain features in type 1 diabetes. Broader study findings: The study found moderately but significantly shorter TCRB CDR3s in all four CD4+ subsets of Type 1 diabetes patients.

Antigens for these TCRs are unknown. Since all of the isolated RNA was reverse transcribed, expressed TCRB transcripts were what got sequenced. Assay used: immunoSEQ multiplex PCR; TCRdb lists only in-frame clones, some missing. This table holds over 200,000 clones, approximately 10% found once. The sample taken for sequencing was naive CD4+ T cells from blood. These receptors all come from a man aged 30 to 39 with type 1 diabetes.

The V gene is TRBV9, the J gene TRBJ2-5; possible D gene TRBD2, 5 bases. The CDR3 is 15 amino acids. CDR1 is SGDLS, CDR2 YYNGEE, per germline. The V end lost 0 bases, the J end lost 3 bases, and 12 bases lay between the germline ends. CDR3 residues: CASSVGLATEETQYF. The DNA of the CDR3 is TGTGCCAGCAGCGTAGGGTTAGCGACGGAAGAGACCCAGTACTTC.

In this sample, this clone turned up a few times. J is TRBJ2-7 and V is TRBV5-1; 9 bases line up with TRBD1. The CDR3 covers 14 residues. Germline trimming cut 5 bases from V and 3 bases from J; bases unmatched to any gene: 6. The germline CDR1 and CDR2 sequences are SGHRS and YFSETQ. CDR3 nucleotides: TGCGCCAGCAGGGGTGGACAGGGGTTCTACGAGCAGTACTTC. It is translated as CASRGGQGFYEQYF.

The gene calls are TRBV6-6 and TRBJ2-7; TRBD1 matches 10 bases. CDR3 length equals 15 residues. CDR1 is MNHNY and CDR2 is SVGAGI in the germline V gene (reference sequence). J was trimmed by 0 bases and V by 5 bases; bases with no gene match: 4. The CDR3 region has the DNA TGTGCCAGCAGTAGGAGGGACAGGGGCTCCTACGAGCAGTACTTC. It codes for CASSRRDRGSYEQYF.

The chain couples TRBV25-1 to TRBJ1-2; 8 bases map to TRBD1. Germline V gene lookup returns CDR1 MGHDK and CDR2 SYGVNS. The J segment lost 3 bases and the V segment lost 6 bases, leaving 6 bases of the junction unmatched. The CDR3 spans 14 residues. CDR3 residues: CASSTQGVHYGYTF. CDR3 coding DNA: TGTGCCAGCAGCACACAGGGGGTTCACTATGGCTACACCTTC.

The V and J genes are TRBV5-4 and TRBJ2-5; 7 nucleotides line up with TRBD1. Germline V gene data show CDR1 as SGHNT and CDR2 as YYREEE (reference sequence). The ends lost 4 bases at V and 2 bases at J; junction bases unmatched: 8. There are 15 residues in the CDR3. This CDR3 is CASSPTGTDQETQYF. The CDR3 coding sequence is TGTGCCAGCAGCCCTACCGGGACAGATCAAGAGACCCAGTACTTC.